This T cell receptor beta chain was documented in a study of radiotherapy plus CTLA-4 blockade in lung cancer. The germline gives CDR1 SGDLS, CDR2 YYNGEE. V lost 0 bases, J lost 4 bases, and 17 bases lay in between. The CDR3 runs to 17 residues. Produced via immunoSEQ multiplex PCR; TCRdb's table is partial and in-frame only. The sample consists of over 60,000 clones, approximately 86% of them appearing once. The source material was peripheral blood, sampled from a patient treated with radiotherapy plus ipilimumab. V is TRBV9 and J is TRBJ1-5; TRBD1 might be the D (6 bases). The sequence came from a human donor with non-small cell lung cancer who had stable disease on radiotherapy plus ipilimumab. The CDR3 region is CASSVGDRINANQPQHF. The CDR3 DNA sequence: TGTGCCAGCAGCGTAGGTGACAGGATCAATGCGAATCAGCCCCAGCATTTT.